This T cell receptor (beta chain) is from a study of cytomegalovirus exposure and HLA in healthy donors. The donors were part of the validation cohort of 95 to 150 subjects. That cohort was separate from the first cohort, which comprised 500 to 850 subjects. TCRdb's table, derived via immunoSEQ multiplex PCR, lists solely in-frame clones and lacks some. The sample gives 150,000 to 200,000 clones, around 88% of which show up once; roughly 1.5% is in the top ten. Trimming removed 4 bases from V and 2 bases from J, with 14 bases in between. The CDR3 has 15 amino acids. CDR1 is LNHNV and CDR2 is YYDKDF in the germline V gene (reference sequence).

The chain uses TRBV15 and TRBJ2-5; possible D gene TRBD1, 5 bases. The sequencing sample was made of PBMCs. The sequence derives from a woman between 18 and 29 years old in good health and CMV-seronegative. CDR3 sequence (DNA): TGTGCCACCAGCACCCGGACAAACCTACAAGAGACCCAGTACTTC. Its translation is CATSTRTNLQETQYF.